This T cell receptor (beta chain) is drawn from a study of blood T cell repertoires in COVID-19. Study overall: The samples span acute and convalescent COVID-19 from the United States, Italy and Spain.

This clone was counted a single time. The CDR3 has 13 residues. With 4 bases removed from V and 4 bases from J, the gap between germline ends came to 11 bases. Germline loops: CDR1 MNHEY, CDR2 SMNVEV (reference sequence). Assay: immunoSEQ multiplex PCR; the TCRdb copy retains only in-frame clones and omits some. This sample has 170,000 or so clones, with around nine tenths found just once. The sequenced material came from peripheral blood. The clonotype was recovered from a woman between 18 and 30 years old who had recovered from COVID-19. J is TRBJ2-7 and V is TRBV27; a possible D gene is TRBD1 (6 bases). This CDR3 is CASSSGAEYEQYF. CDR3 DNA sequence: TGTGCCAGCAGTTCAGGGGCGGAATACGAGCAGTACTTC.